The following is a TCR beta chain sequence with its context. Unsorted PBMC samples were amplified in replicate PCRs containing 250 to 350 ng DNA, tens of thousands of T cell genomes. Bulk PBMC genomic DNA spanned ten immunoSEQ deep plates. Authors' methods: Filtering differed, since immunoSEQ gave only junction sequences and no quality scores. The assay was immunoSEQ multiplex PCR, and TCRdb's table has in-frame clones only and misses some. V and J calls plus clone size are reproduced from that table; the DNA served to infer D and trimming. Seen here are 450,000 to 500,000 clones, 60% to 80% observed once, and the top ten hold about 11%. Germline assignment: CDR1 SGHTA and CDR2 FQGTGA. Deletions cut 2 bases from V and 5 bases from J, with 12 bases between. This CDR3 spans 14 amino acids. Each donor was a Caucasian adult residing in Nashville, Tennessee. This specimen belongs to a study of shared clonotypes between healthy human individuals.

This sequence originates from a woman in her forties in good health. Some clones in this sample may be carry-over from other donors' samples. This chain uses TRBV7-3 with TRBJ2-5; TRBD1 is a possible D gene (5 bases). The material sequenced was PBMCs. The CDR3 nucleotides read TGTGCCAGCAGCTTAGCTCAGGGCTTGGAGACCCAGTACTTC. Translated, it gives CASSLAQGLETQYF.